This T cell receptor (beta chain) was obtained from a study of shared clonotypes between healthy human individuals. Across the whole study: Each donor contributed plates that comprised three CD4 naive, three CD4 memory, two CD8 naive and one CD8 memory.

In regard to this clone: Antigen unknown.

Deep was the level at which the assay was run. Generated by immunoSEQ multiplex PCR, the TCRdb table keeps only in-frame clones and is missing some. Of hundreds of thousands of clones detected, about 78% appear once; the ten largest clones hold around 2%. General study points: Unshared clonotypes carried lower generation probabilities than those common to all four donors. Larger estimated richness was generally recorded for naive subsets relative to memory subsets.

Trimming cost V 8 bases and J 3 bases, with 14 bases left between them. The V gene's germline CDR1 is MNHEY and CDR2 SMNVEV (reference sequence). This CDR3 contains 13 residues. The rearrangement links TRBV27 to TRBJ2-7, with D perhaps matching TRBD1 (6 bases). The sample comprised memory CD4+ T cells sorted from blood. Subset noted: CD45RA-negative fraction. This clonotype originated in a woman in her 30s in good health. The CDR3 loop is CASRRGLGYEQYF. For the CDR3, the DNA is TGTGCCAGCCGCAGGGGCCTAGGCTACGAGCAGTACTTC.